A single sample gave rise to the 25 T cell receptor beta chains below, sequenced in a study of T cells after yellow fever vaccination (dated by TCRdb to the late 2010s). Explained via the paper, the treatment or condition label denotes: live attenuated yellow fever vaccine strain. The library relied on 5' RACE. The instrument given in TCRdb is Illumina NovaSeq 6000. Through fastp at Q25 and MiXCR, TCRdb rebuilt clones from the public reads, retaining in-frame beta chains. Every entry covers one CDR3 protein and lists the most common genes and DNA from its rows. In all, the sample holds 250,000 to 300,000 distinct CDR3 sequences, and approximately 5.2% of those were seen once. Together, the top ten hold around 3.5% of the sample. Specimen: CD4+ T cells sorted from PBMCs, collected on the day of the yellow fever booster vaccination. These receptors came from a man aged 18 to 35 who received the YFV17D yellow fever vaccine.

This clonotype has a count of ten or more. V gene TRBV20-1 combines with J gene TRBJ1-2, with TRBD1 identical over 7 bases. The CDR3 runs to 14 residues. Germline V gene sequence: CDR1 DFQATT, CDR2 SNEGSKA (reference sequence). V trimming: 3 bases; J trimming: 2 bases; junction bases outside the gene matches: 6. CDR3 loop: CSASPPDRNYGYTF. The CDR3 DNA reads TGCAGTGCTAGCCCCCCGGACAGGAACTATGGCTACACCTTC.

At least ten counts were recorded for this clonotype. The chain employs TRBV4-2 and TRBJ2-5; TRBD2 aligns across 8 bases. The CDR3 length is 13 residues. After removal of 0 bases from V and 7 bases from J, the junction contained 1 base not matched to a gene. Per the germline V gene, CDR1 is LGHNA and CDR2 is YNFKEQ. As DNA, the CDR3 is TGTGCCAGCAGCCAAGATCGGGAGGGGACCCAGTACTTC. Translation: CASSQDREGTQYF.

The V gene is TRBV7-2, the J gene TRBJ1-2, with no clear D. V was pared by 0 bases and J by 1 base, with 12 bases between. CDR1 is SGHTA, CDR2 FQGNSA, per germline. The CDR3 runs to 16 residues. The CDR3 coding sequence is TGTGCCAGCAGCTTAGCGCCCGGGGTAGATAACTATGGCTACACCTTC. Translated, it gives CASSLAPGVDNYGYTF.

The rearrangement uses TRBV20-1 and TRBJ2-5; a weak D match, TRBD2 (6 bases). The V end was cut by 5 bases, the J end by 6 bases, with 22 bases between. The germline V gene encodes CDR1 DFQATT and CDR2 SNEGSKA (reference sequence). This CDR3 has 15 residues. CDR3 in DNA: TGCAGTGCTCCCAACCCGGGACTTAGGGATCAGACCCAGTACTTC. Translation gives CSAPNPGLRDQTQYF.

This clonotype was counted between two and nine times. The rearrangement links TRBV18 to TRBJ2-5, with D perhaps TRBD1 (5 bases). CDR1 and CDR2 from the germline V gene are KGHSH and LQKENI. The CDR3 is made up of 15 amino acids. The ends were cut back, 3 bases at V and 3 bases at J, with 14 bases in the middle. As DNA, the CDR3 is TGTGCCAGCTCACCTTATGCCGTGACAGAAGAGACCCAGTACTTC. Residues: CASSPYAVTEETQYF.

This clonotype has only a few counts. V gene TRBV12-3 or TRBV12-4 combines with J gene TRBJ2-7, with unresolved D. V lost 3 bases to trimming and J lost 2 bases, with 14 bases between them. CDR3 length equals 15 residues. CDR3 in DNA: TGTGCCAGCAGTTTTTTTTTGGGCGGAGCCTACGAGCAGTACTTC. Encoded protein: CASSFFLGGAYEQYF.

This clonotype was counted between two and nine times. The rearrangement joins TRBV25-1 to TRBJ1-4; D might be TRBD1 (6 bases). CDR1 is MGHDK and CDR2 is SYGVNS in the germline V gene. V lost 6 bases, J lost 7 bases, and 12 bases lay in between. The CDR3 totals 13 residues. The CDR3 region has the DNA TGTGCCAGCAGCAGGGGAGGGAGTGAAAAACTGTTTTTT. It is translated as CASSRGGSEKLFF. Full variable domain (remainder filled in from reference TRBV25-1 and TRBJ1-4): EADIYQTPRYLVIGTGKKITLECSQTMGHDKMYWYQQDPGMELHLIHYSYGVNSTEKGDLSSESTVSRIRTEHFPLTLESARPSHTSQYLCASSRGGSEKLFFGSGTQLSVL.

The gene calls are TRBV12-3 or TRBV12-4 and TRBJ2-3, with a possible D match to TRBD2 (7 bases). This CDR3 has 16 amino acids. The germline V and J ends were trimmed by 5 bases and 1 base, with 16 bases remaining between them. The CDR3 protein is CASSDWGGGGTDTQYF. The CDR3 nucleotides read TGTGCCAGCAGTGACTGGGGGGGCGGGGGCACAGATACGCAGTATTTT.

This clonotype was recorded a few times. The DNA for the CDR3 is TGTGCCAGCAGCTTAAGTCCCCCGCCCTACAATGAGCAGTTCTTC. It codes for CASSLSPPPYNEQFF. The chain links TRBV7-2 to TRBJ2-1; no clear D gene. The CDR3 runs 15 residues. Trimming left V 2 bases short and J 2 bases short, with 10 bases between. Germline lookup yields CDR1 SGHTA and CDR2 FQGNSA.

The rearrangement links TRBV3-1 to TRBJ2-7, with 7 bases identical to TRBD1. Germline V lookup: CDR1 LGHDT, CDR2 YNNKEL (reference sequence). The CDR3 has 15 amino acids. V lost 2 bases, J lost 3 bases, and 7 bases stayed unmatched. The CDR3 nucleotides read TGTGCCAGCAGCCAATTCCTAGGGGGCGGCTACGAGCAGTACTTC. Protein product: CASSQFLGGGYEQYF.

This sequence joins TRBV4-1 and TRBJ1-2; TRBD1 matches 8 bases. The trim removed 3 bases at V and 0 bases at J, leaving 15 bases unmatched. There are 19 residues in the CDR3. Germline CDR1 and CDR2: MGHRA and YSYEKL. Here the CDR3 reads CASSQNPPGTGHANYGYTF. CDR3 DNA: TGCGCCAGCAGCCAGAATCCCCCCGGGACAGGCCATGCTAACTATGGCTACACCTTC.

This clonotype was seen a handful of times. CDR3 protein: CASSGERRETQYF. The CDR3 DNA reads TGTGCCAGTAGCGGGGAGCGGAGGGAGACCCAGTACTTC. The V and J genes are TRBV19 and TRBJ2-5; a possible D gene is TRBD2 (5 bases). This CDR3 spans 13 amino acids. CDR1 and CDR2 from the germline V gene are LNHDA and SQIVND (reference sequence). Trimming cost V 6 bases and J 5 bases, with 13 bases left between them.

The chain has TRBV7-2 and TRBJ1-5; a weak D match, TRBD1 (6 bases). V was clipped by 2 bases and J by 7 bases, with 12 bases between them. Germline V gives CDR1 SGHTA, CDR2 FQGNSA. The CDR3 spans 14 residues. As DNA, the CDR3 is TGTGCCAGCAGCTTACGGGGGGGCAGCCAGCCCCAGCATTTT. This codes for CASSLRGGSQPQHF.

Many counts were recorded for this clonotype. The rearrangement joins TRBV20-1 to TRBJ2-3, with a weak D call TRBD1 (5 bases). CDR1 and CDR2 from the germline V gene are DFQATT and SNEGSKA (reference sequence). The V and J ends lost 4 bases and 1 base respectively, with 9 bases between them. The CDR3 is 13 residues long. DNA of the CDR3: TGCAGTGCTATCGACAGTCGCACAGATACGCAGTATTTT. Its protein product is CSAIDSRTDTQYF.

J is TRBJ2-2 and V is TRBV4-1, with D uncertain. This CDR3 spans 13 amino acids. Per the germline V gene, CDR1 is MGHRA and CDR2 is YSYEKL. Trimming left V 3 bases short and J 9 bases short, with 11 bases between. The CDR3 sequence is CASSQMDGRELFF. The CDR3 bases are TGCGCCAGCAGCCAGATGGACGGACGGGAGCTGTTTTTT.

This clonotype was counted a few times. The V and J genes are TRBV5-5 and TRBJ1-5; D unclear. CDR1 and CDR2 (germline): SGHKS, YYEKEE (reference sequence). CDR3 length: 15 residues. V lost 0 bases and J lost 7, with 14 bases in between. In DNA form, the CDR3 reads TGTGCCAGCAGCTTGGAAGTCGGCCCCACCCAGCCCCAGCATTTT. This encodes CASSLEVGPTQPQHF.

Only a few counts were recorded for this clonotype. The rearrangement links TRBV4-1 to TRBJ1-5, with D hard to call. With 1 base removed from V and 7 bases from J, the gap between germline ends came to 14 bases. Germline V gives CDR1 MGHRA, CDR2 YSYEKL. This CDR3 contains 15 residues. CDR3 in amino acids: CASSQGSPAGQPQHF. CDR3 DNA sequence: TGCGCCAGCAGCCAAGGATCCCCGGCGGGCCAGCCCCAGCATTTT.

This clonotype was counted only a few times. V gene TRBV6-2 or TRBV6-3 combines with J gene TRBJ2-7; D unresolved. The germline gives CDR1 MNHEY, CDR2 SVGEGT. Trimming removed 2 bases at V and 2 bases at J, with 7 bases between. This CDR3 region has 13 residues. CDR3 protein: CASSYRRTYEQYF. Written as DNA, the CDR3 is TGTGCCAGCAGTTACCGGCGGACCTACGAGCAGTACTTC.

This clonotype was recorded a few times. V and J are TRBV19 and TRBJ2-2; 9 bases fit TRBD1. The V gene's germline CDR1 is LNHDA and CDR2 SQIVND (reference sequence). This CDR3 comprises 16 residues. With 3 bases clipped from V and 1 base from J, the junction kept 3 bases outside the gene matches. CDR3 region: CASSMTGGWNTGELFF. CDR3 bases: TGTGCCAGTAGTATGACAGGGGGATGGAACACCGGGGAGCTGTTTTTT.

This rearrangement joins TRBV18 to TRBJ1-1; D remains unclear. CDR3 length: 13 residues. Trimming removed 6 bases at V and 2 bases at J, with 10 bases between. Germline CDR1 and CDR2: KGHSH and LQKENI. CDR3 coding DNA: TGTGCCAGCTCCCGTGACATTAACACTGAAGCTTTCTTT. It codes for CASSRDINTEAFF.

This clonotype was detected ten times or more. V and J are TRBV20-1 and TRBJ1-1, with a possible D match to TRBD1 (5 bases). Trimming took 3 bases from V and 4 from J, leaving 18 bases between them. The CDR3 is 15 amino acids. CDR1 is DFQATT and CDR2 is SNEGSKA in the germline V gene (reference sequence). CDR3 amino acids: CSARQPSGGSTEAFF. The CDR3 nucleotides are TGCAGTGCTAGGCAACCATCCGGGGGAAGCACTGAAGCTTTCTTT.

In this sample, this clonotype turned up a few times. The J gene is TRBJ2-1, the V gene TRBV12-3 or TRBV12-4; D gene unclear. CDR3 length: 13 residues. V was clipped by 6 bases and J by 3 bases, with 9 bases between them. In DNA, the CDR3 is TGTGCCAGCAGCCTACAGCTCTACAATGAGCAGTTCTTC. This gives the protein CASSLQLYNEQFF.

This clonotype was observed a few times. V is TRBV20-1 and J is TRBJ2-2; 10 nucleotides line up with TRBD1. Per germline, CDR1 DFQATT and CDR2 SNEGSKA (reference sequence). J was trimmed by 7 bases and V by 5 bases; bases with no gene match: 4. This CDR3 has 13 residues. The CDR3 DNA sequence: TGCAGTGCTCGGGACAGGGGTTACGGGGAGCTGTTTTTT. Translating gives CSARDRGYGELFF.

This chain links TRBV5-6 with TRBJ2-6, with 9 bases identical to TRBD1. This CDR3 spans 20 amino acids. Germline loops: CDR1 SGHDT, CDR2 YYEEEE. With 1 base clipped from V and 0 bases from J, the junction kept 11 bases outside the gene matches. CDR3 in DNA: TGTGCCAGCAGCTTGCTCACAGGGGGCATCCCTTTCTCTGGGGCCAACGTCCTGACTTTC. It translates to CASSLLTGGIPFSGANVLTF.

This clonotype has only a few counts. The chain links TRBV20-1 to TRBJ2-1; weak D call: TRBD1 (5 bases). Germline V gives CDR1 DFQATT, CDR2 SNEGSKA (reference sequence). This CDR3 has 12 residues. V lost 1 base to trimming and J lost 8 bases, with 9 bases between them. The CDR3 DNA reads as TGCAGTGCTAGAGGCCCAGGGTATGAGCAGTTCTTC. Protein: CSARGPGYEQFF.